This T cell receptor beta chain was sequenced for a study of blood T cell repertoires in COVID-19 (dated by TCRdb to 2018 to 2020). As for the study more broadly: For ImmuneRACE Cohort 3, a participant was defined as recovered based on two consecutive negative NP/OP PCR tests, clearance by a healthcare professional, or resolution of symptoms. Collaborator samples came from the United States, Italy and Spain and covered acute and convalescent phases of COVID-19. The material from the prospective study consisted of cDNA or gDNA derived from T cells, B-cell-depleted T cells, or PBMCs. Subjects who had been exposed to COVID-19, were actively infected with it, or had recovered from it provided the deeply sampled blood TCRbeta repertoires that made up the dataset. The repertoires were released in a freely available public database meant as a resource for research on the immune response to SARS-CoV-2. The samples were drawn from two sources: the first 160 participants of the ongoing ImmuneRACE study, and over 950 subjects contributed by 6 global collaborators. Nearly every sample came with metadata listing a de-identified subject ID, COVID-19 status, age in years and sex. Where available, HLA class I and class II types were obtained from metadata supplied by the sample provider rather than from assay-based typing. Summary of the overall study and its limitations: The amount of clinical and demographic metadata varied by source and participant and was provided uncurated.

TCRbeta CDR3 regions were amplified from genomic DNA using the immunoSEQ Assay, a bias-controlled multiplex PCR. As for the authors' bioinformatics: The number of nucleated cells in each sample was estimated from the amplification of reference gene primers within the assay. To quantify the absolute abundance of each unique TCRbeta CDR3 rearrangement, sequence reads were collapsed and filtered. For each sample, productive Simpson clonality was calculated by taking the square root of Simpson's diversity index across productive rearrangements. The immuneACCESS repertoire file appears here via TCRdb, limited to in-frame rearrangements. These files lack a portion of the clones; in checked studies, under half of the deficit traces to unresolved V genes, and the cause of the others is not known. Clone size and V and J calls were adopted from that table, with D and trimming inferred from the DNA. This sample holds hundreds of thousands of clones; roughly nine tenths were observed only once. The leading ten clones occupy about 3.1% of the sample.

Participants in the prospective study were aged about 18 to 100 years, lived in more than 20 United States geographic areas, and enrolled through a virtual design. Cohort assignment in the prospective study relied on participant-reported clinical history from a screening survey and a study questionnaire. Mobile phlebotomists in the prospective study collected whole blood, serum and a nasopharyngeal or oropharyngeal swab from every participant. Over a 2-month period, participants in the prospective study had the option of providing additional blood draws and questionnaires. Before DNA extraction, prospective study blood samples were shipped either frozen or at room temperature. Regarding this clone: The specificity of this receptor is unknown. Base qualities are not at hand, and no much larger clone is one base apart.

The sequencing input was PBMCs or T cells enriched from blood (not recorded which). The source of this sequence is a woman aged 50 to 60 in a cohort exposed to, infected with or recovered from COVID-19 (not recorded which).

CDR3 protein: CASSTYGTDNSPLHF. Here is the DNA: TGTGCCAGCTCAACCTACGGGACAGATAATTCACCCCTCCACTTT. The sequence is built from TRBV18 and TRBJ1-6; 7 nucleotides in the junction match TRBD1. The CDR3 runs 15 amino acids, cysteine and phenylalanine included. CDR3 DNA is the only sequence kept; it has 45 bases, read in frame from the first base. Trimming leaves V shorter by 5 bases and J shorter by 5 bases, with the junction holding 6 bases beyond the gene matches. CDR1 and CDR2, per the germline V gene, are KGHSH and LQKENI.